The 32 T cell receptor beta chains reported below all come from one sample, sequenced in a study of cytomegalovirus exposure and HLA in healthy donors. Method: immunoSEQ multiplex PCR; TCRdb's copy keeps in-frame clones and lacks some. Of roughly 260,000 clones in the sample, just under 90% are singletons; the top ten hold 2% to 3%. The material sequenced was PBMCs. The receptors stem from a man between 18 and 29 years old in good health and CMV-seronegative.

The J gene is TRBJ2-5, the V gene TRBV7-2; TRBD2 is a possible D gene (6 bases). V was clipped by 5 bases and J by 1 base, with 20 bases between them. Germline V CDR1 and CDR2: SGHTA, FQGNSA. This CDR3 comprises 17 residues. CDR3 bases: TGTGCCAGCAGCCCCGGGGGTATAGCGAGATTCCAAGAGACCCAGTACTTC. Its protein is CASSPGGIARFQETQYF.

The V call is TRBV5-6, the J call TRBJ2-7; 9 nucleotides line up with TRBD1. V was clipped by 7 bases and J by 3 bases; unmatched bases: 11. CDR1 is SGHDT and CDR2 is YYEEEE in the germline V gene. The CDR3 has 15 residues. The CDR3: CASASIPGQGYEQYF. In nucleotides, the CDR3 is TGTGCCAGCGCCTCCATCCCGGGACAGGGCTACGAGCAGTACTTC.

Here the CDR3 reads CASSLITGAQRRSYNSPLHF. DNA for the CDR3: TGTGCCAGCAGTTTAATAACAGGGGCCCAGCGCCGCTCCTATAATTCACCCCTCCACTTT. This chain uses TRBV28 with TRBJ1-6; 7 bases match TRBD1. CDR1 and CDR2 (germline): MDHEN, SYDVKM. CDR3 length: 20 amino acids. V lost 2 bases, J lost 0 bases, and 13 bases stayed unmatched. Combining the CDR3 with reference TRBV28 and TRBJ1-6 gives the whole variable domain DVKVTQSSRYLVKRTGEKVFLECVQDMDHENMFWYRQDPGLGLRLIYFSYDVKMKEKGDIPEGYSVSREKKERFSLILESASTNQTSMYLCASSLITGAQRRSYNSPLHFGNGTRLTVT.

This clone was seen once. The chain combines TRBV15 with TRBJ1-2, with D possibly TRBD1 on 6 matching bases. The CDR3 has 14 amino acids. V was pared by 2 bases and J by 3 bases, with 10 bases between. Germline V gene lookup returns CDR1 LNHNV and CDR2 YYDKDF (reference sequence). The CDR3 sequence is CATSRPDSYYGYTF. The CDR3 nucleotides read TGTGCCACCAGCAGACCGGACAGCTACTATGGCTACACCTTC. Full variable domain (remainder filled in from reference TRBV15 and TRBJ1-2): DAMVIQNPRYQVTQFGKPVTLSCSQTLNHNVMYWYQQKSSQAPKLLFHYYDKDFNNEADTPDNFQSRRPNTSFCFLDIRSPGLGDTAMYLCATSRPDSYYGYTFGSGTRLTVV.

The chain uses TRBV6-6 and TRBJ1-2, with TRBD1 identical over 8 bases. CDR1 and CDR2 (germline): MNHNY, SVGAGI (reference sequence). This CDR3 has 15 residues. With 9 bases clipped from V and 6 bases from J, the junction kept 15 bases outside the gene matches. DNA of the CDR3: TGTGCCAGTAGAAGCTCAGGGGGCGGGGAGGATGGCTACACCTTC. Its protein is CASRSSGGGEDGYTF.

This chain joins TRBV11-2 and TRBJ2-7; TRBD2 aligns across 10 bases. This CDR3 spans 14 amino acids. Unmatched junction bases numbered 8, after V lost 6 bases and J lost 6 bases. Germline CDR1 and CDR2: SGHAT and FQNNGV. As DNA, the CDR3 is TGTGCCAGCAGGAAAGCGGGGGGGCCACTCGAGCAGTACTTC. Amino acids: CASRKAGGPLEQYF.

To note about this clone: One base away lies a much larger clone, so this may be a sequencing read error. The V and J genes are TRBV20-1 and TRBJ2-7; D is ambiguous. CDR3 size: 10 residues. In germline, CDR1 is DFQATT, CDR2 SNEGSKA (reference sequence). CDR3 bases: TGCAGTGCTCCCTACCACGAGCGGTACTTC. Translating gives CSAPYHERYF.

V usage is TRBV5-4 and J usage is TRBJ1-2, with 10 nucleotides matching TRBD1. The CDR3 runs to 15 residues. Germline CDR1 SGHNT, CDR2 YYREEE (reference sequence). The V and J ends lost 0 bases and 8 bases, in that order; junction bases with no gene match: 7. CDR3 nucleotide sequence: TGTGCCAGCAGCTTGGTGGACAGGGGGGCGGTCGGCTACACCTTC. Translating it yields CASSLVDRGAVGYTF.

The chain has TRBV7-2 and TRBJ2-1; D is unresolved. Germline V gene lookup returns CDR1 SGHTA and CDR2 FQGNSA. The CDR3 has 17 amino acids. Trimming cost V 5 bases and J 2 bases, with 19 bases left between them. The CDR3 here is CASSPRGGPLTYNEQFF. The CDR3 DNA sequence: TGTGCCAGCAGCCCTAGAGGCGGTCCCCTAACCTACAATGAGCAGTTCTTC.

This rearrangement joins TRBV4-3 to TRBJ2-1; D gene uncertain. V was pared by 0 bases and J by 5 bases, with 14 bases between. The germline gives CDR1 LGHNA, CDR2 YSLEER. The CDR3 loop spans 16 amino acids. The DNA for the CDR3 is TGCGCCAGCAGCCAAGATTGGCTAGTCTCACACAATGAGCAGTTCTTC. It yields the protein CASSQDWLVSHNEQFF.

V gene TRBV4-1 combines with J gene TRBJ2-7; D ambiguous. The germline V gene has CDR1 MGHRA and CDR2 YSYEKL. Trimming shortened V by 4 bases and J by 3 bases, and 16 bases separated the two germline ends. This CDR3 has 15 amino acids. The CDR3 nucleotides are TGCGCCAGCAGCCGAGCGACCACCGGGTTCTACGAGCAGTACTTC. Amino acids: CASSRATTGFYEQYF.

J is TRBJ1-6 and V is TRBV14, with 8 bases lining up with TRBD1. This CDR3 contains 17 residues. With 0 bases clipped from V and 6 bases from J, the junction kept 7 bases outside the gene matches. Germline loops: CDR1 SGHDN, CDR2 FVKESK. This CDR3 is CASSQDTGGGSNSPLHF. The CDR3, as DNA: TGTGCCAGCAGCCAAGACACAGGGGGAGGGAGTAATTCACCCCTCCACTTT. The full variable domain, its missing parts supplied by reference TRBV14 and TRBJ1-6, is EAGVTQFPSHSVIEKGQTVTLRCDPISGHDNLYWYRRVMGKEIKFLLHFVKESKQDESGMPNNRFLAERTGGTYSTLKVQPAELEDSGVYFCASSQDTGGGSNSPLHFGNGTRLTVT.

The CDR3 sequence is CASSARTSGDYEQYF. The CDR3, as DNA: TGTGCCAGCAGTGCTAGGACTAGCGGGGACTACGAGCAGTACTTC. The chain is built from TRBV6-1 and TRBJ2-7; 12 bases match TRBD2. With 4 bases clipped from V and 3 bases from J, the junction kept 4 bases outside the gene matches. Germline CDR1 and CDR2: MNHNS and SASEGT. The CDR3 length is 15 residues.

This clone was recorded once. The chain links TRBV7-9 to TRBJ2-7, with 9 bases lining up with TRBD1. The V gene end was trimmed by 9 bases and the J gene end by 6 bases; junction bases not matched to a gene: 12. The CDR3 sequence is 14 residues long. Germline CDR1 is SEHNR and CDR2 is FQNEAQ (reference sequence). The CDR3 DNA follows: TGTGCCAGTGTAACGGGACAGGGCCCCGGCGAGCAGTACTTC. It is translated as CASVTGQGPGEQYF.

The chain carries TRBV19 and TRBJ2-5; 11 nucleotides align to TRBD1. The V segment lost 4 bases and the J segment 2 bases; nucleotides outside the gene matches: 0. The germline V gene encodes CDR1 LNHDA and CDR2 SQIVND (reference sequence). The length of the CDR3 is 14 residues. CDR3 DNA: TGTGCCAGTAGTAGGGACAGGGGGCAAGAGACCCAGTACTTC. Its translation: CASSRDRGQETQYF.

The chain joins TRBV7-9 to TRBJ1-6; 8 bases line up with TRBD1. The junction had 3 bases not matched to a gene; V was cut back by 1 base and J by 10 bases. The CDR3 loop spans 14 amino acids. Germline assignment: CDR1 SEHNR and CDR2 FQNEAQ (reference sequence). CDR3 residues: CASSLDRGRSPLHF. In DNA, the CDR3 is TGTGCCAGCAGCTTAGACAGGGGGAGGTCACCCCTCCACTTT.

This clone appeared a few times. This rearrangement joins TRBV7-6 to TRBJ2-7; D may be TRBD2 (5 bases). The CDR3 runs to 13 residues. V gave up 0 bases and J gave up 7 bases, with 10 bases separating them. Germline CDR1 is SGHVS and CDR2 is FNYEAQ. The CDR3 region is CASSLAFGVEQYF. As DNA, the CDR3 is TGTGCCAGCAGCTTAGCGTTCGGGGTTGAGCAGTACTTC.

CDR3: CASSSMTSGNEQFF. The CDR3 DNA is TGTGCCAGCAGCTCGATGACTAGCGGCAATGAGCAGTTCTTC. This chain links TRBV7-3 with TRBJ2-1; 9 positions match TRBD2. The germline V gene has CDR1 SGHTA and CDR2 FQGTGA. The CDR3 consists of 14 residues. The junction had 4 bases not matched to a gene; V was cut back by 4 bases and J by 6 bases.

CDR3 residues: CSVAGGQGSTEAFF. CDR3 in DNA: TGCAGCGTTGCGGGGGGACAGGGGAGCACTGAAGCTTTCTTT. J is TRBJ1-1 and V is TRBV29-1; 10 nucleotides agree with TRBD1. The CDR3 has 14 amino acids. Trimming removed 4 bases from V and 4 bases from J; junction bases left unmatched: 6. The germline gives CDR1 SQVTM, CDR2 ANQGSEA.

This chain links TRBV28 with TRBJ2-7, with D tentatively TRBD1 (5 bases). The germline V gene has CDR1 MDHEN and CDR2 SYDVKM. This CDR3 has 13 amino acids. V was pared by 5 bases and J by 6 bases, with 14 bases between. The CDR3 DNA follows: TGTGCCAGCAGTGTGACAGTAGGGGTCGAGCAGTACTTC. It codes for CASSVTVGVEQYF.

This clone came up once. The chain is built from TRBV6-1 and TRBJ2-7, with 8 bases aligning to TRBD2. The CDR3 is made up of 16 amino acids. Germline CDR1 MNHNS, CDR2 SASEGT. J gave up 4 bases and V 4 bases, and 12 bases lay outside the gene matches. CDR3 nucleotides: TGTGCCAGCAGTGTGGCGGGGGGTTTTGGGTCGTACGAGCAGTACTTC. Protein sequence: CASSVAGGFGSYEQYF.

This chain links TRBV5-1 with TRBJ2-3; TRBD1 matches 8 bases. Germline V lookup: CDR1 SGHRS, CDR2 YFSETQ. The CDR3 is 14 amino acids. Unmatched junction bases numbered 5, after V lost 4 bases and J lost 4 bases. CDR3 sequence reads: CASSTQGGADTQYF. In DNA, the CDR3 is TGCGCCAGCAGCACACAGGGGGGTGCAGATACGCAGTATTTT.

V usage is TRBV25-1 and J usage is TRBJ1-1; TRBD1 might be the D (6 bases). Per the germline V gene, CDR1 is MGHDK and CDR2 is SYGVNS. V gave up 3 bases and J gave up 3 bases, with 8 bases separating them. The CDR3 is 13 residues long. The CDR3 DNA follows: TGTGCCAGCAGTGATGGGACATACACTGAAGCTTTCTTT. It specifies CASSDGTYTEAFF. Combining the CDR3 with reference TRBV25-1 and TRBJ1-1 gives the whole variable domain EADIYQTPRYLVIGTGKKITLECSQTMGHDKMYWYQQDPGMELHLIHYSYGVNSTEKGDLSSESTVSRIRTEHFPLTLESARPSHTSQYLCASSDGTYTEAFFGQGTRLTVV.

This clone has just one count. The chain couples TRBV28 to TRBJ1-2; D unresolved. CDR3 length: 13 residues. Deletions cut 6 bases from V and 5 bases from J, with 13 bases between. Germline-derived CDR1 and CDR2 are MDHEN and SYDVKM. CDR3 nucleotide sequence: TGTGCCAGCAGCCTCCTTGCGAGATATGGCTACACCTTC. Protein product: CASSLLARYGYTF.

This clone showed up just a few times. The chain combines TRBV29-1 with TRBJ1-1; 9 bases agree with TRBD1. The length of the CDR3 is 13 residues. Unmatched junction bases numbered 3, after V lost 6 bases and J lost 1 base. Germline V gene data show CDR1 as SQVTM and CDR2 as ANQGSEA. The CDR3 nucleotides are TGCAGCGTGGGGACAGGGTCGAACACTGAAGCTTTCTTT. It codes for CSVGTGSNTEAFF.

V gene TRBV29-1 combines with J gene TRBJ2-7; 7 nucleotides line up with TRBD2. The CDR3 spans 13 residues. Trimming took 0 bases from V and 6 from J; bases not matched to a gene: 5. CDR1 and CDR2 from the germline V gene are SQVTM and ANQGSEA. CDR3 in DNA: TGCAGCGTTGAAGATGGGGGAGGGACCGAGCAGTACTTC. This encodes CSVEDGGGTEQYF.

The rearrangement uses TRBV10-1 and TRBJ2-1; TRBD2 agrees at 12 bases. With 7 bases clipped from V and 8 bases from J, the junction kept 12 bases outside the gene matches. CDR3 length: 16 amino acids. CDR1 is WNHNN, CDR2 SYGVQD, per germline (reference sequence). CDR3 nucleotides: TGCGCCAGCACCCTAAAGACTAGCGGGAGTAGGTATGAGCAGTTCTTC. It specifies CASTLKTSGSRYEQFF.

This clone was counted a few times. The CDR3 bases are TGTGCCAGCAGTTACGGGGGGTTTGACACAGATACGCAGTATTTT. It encodes CASSYGGFDTDTQYF. The chain employs TRBV6-5 and TRBJ2-3; the D gene is possibly TRBD2 (6 bases). Trimming cost V 2 bases and J 2 bases, with 11 bases left between them. The V gene's germline CDR1 is MNHEY and CDR2 SVGAGI. CDR3 length equals 15 residues.

The chain links TRBV6-6 to TRBJ1-6, with a weak D call TRBD1 (6 bases). Germline V gene data show CDR1 as MNHNY and CDR2 as SVGAGI (reference sequence). V was trimmed by 6 bases and J by 2 bases, leaving 14 bases between them. The length of the CDR3 is 16 residues. The CDR3 nucleotides are TGTGCCAGCAGGGACAGCGTTGCTCCCTATAATTCACCCCTCCACTTT. Amino acid sequence: CASRDSVAPYNSPLHF.

The chain recombines TRBV7-9 with TRBJ1-1, with D possibly being TRBD1 (6 bases). From germline, CDR1 is SEHNR and CDR2 FQNEAQ (reference sequence). V lost 8 bases, J lost 0 bases, and 13 bases lay in between. CDR3 length: 14 residues. The CDR3 bases are TGTGCCAGCGGGTCGGGGGGCCTGAACACTGAAGCTTTCTTT. It is translated as CASGSGGLNTEAFF.

The V gene is TRBV5-1, the J gene TRBJ2-1; D may be TRBD2 (6 bases). The CDR3 has 14 amino acids. Germline V lookup: CDR1 SGHRS, CDR2 YFSETQ. V was shortened by 5 bases and J by 1 base, with 10 bases between the two germline ends. Written as DNA, the CDR3 is TGCGCCAGCAGGGAGGGAGAATCCTACAATGAGCAGTTCTTC. Protein sequence: CASREGESYNEQFF.

The chain uses TRBV9 and TRBJ1-5; D perhaps matches TRBD1 (6 bases). The V and J ends lost 2 bases and 3 bases respectively, with 12 bases between them. Germline loops: CDR1 SGDLS, CDR2 YYNGEE. The CDR3 has 15 amino acids. This CDR3 is CASSVQGLLNQPQHF. The CDR3 DNA sequence: TGTGCCAGCAGCGTTCAGGGGCTACTCAATCAGCCCCAGCATTTT.